This T cell receptor (beta chain) emerged from a study of T-cell reconstitution after alpha-beta-depleted transplantation in children. CDR3 size: 13 residues. The V gene lost 6 bases and the J gene lost 0 bases, with 6 bases spanning the gap. The germline CDR1 and CDR2 sequences are MNHEY and SMNVEV (reference sequence). Unique molecular identifiers tagged the TCRbeta library. In TCRdb, the PCR reads were re-called with MiXCR into one record per CDR3 protein. The sample carries 450,000 to 700,000 distinct CDR3 sequences, roughly a quarter recorded once. This clonotype showed up just a few times. The chain couples TRBV27 to TRBJ1-3, with D hard to call. The receptor was isolated from a boy less than two years old with Wiskott-Aldrich syndrome, due to receive a stem cell transplant. The specimen was PBMCs, collected before TCRalphabeta/CD19-depleted stem cell transplant. The CDR3 DNA sequence: TGTGCCAGCAGGAAATTCTCTGGAAACACCATATATTTT. Its translation: CASRKFSGNTIYF.